These 13 T cell receptor beta chains were sequenced from one sample in a study of CD8+CD57+ T cells in acquired aplastic anemia. Patients included in sequencing had previously demonstrated CD8+CD57+ cell expansion by flow cytometry. Both TCR beta VDJ combination and CDR3 sequence profiling were carried out. Genomic DNA was the template for this profiling. TCRdb reanalysed the reads using MiXCR and keeps one entry per CDR3 protein. The sample includes about 120,000 distinct CDR3 sequences, under 60% of them seen just once. The sequencing sample was made of sorted CD4+, CD8+, or CD8+CD57+ T cells (not recorded which) from PBMCs. The receptors shown here come from a human donor with aplastic anemia.

The rearrangement joins TRBV11-2 to TRBJ2-1; D is ambiguous. CDR3 length: 14 residues. Deletions cut 3 bases from V and 8 bases from J, with 14 bases between. CDR1 SGHAT and CDR2 FQNNGV come from the germline V gene. CDR3 residues: CASSFSRVIDEQFF. In DNA form, the CDR3 reads TGTGCCAGCAGCTTTAGTCGGGTCATCGATGAGCAGTTCTTC.

This chain uses TRBV5-1 with TRBJ2-7, with TRBD1 matching over 10 bases. The CDR3 is made up of 15 amino acids. Germline trimming cut 3 bases from V and 6 bases from J; bases unmatched to any gene: 9. Germline V gene data show CDR1 as SGHRS and CDR2 as YFSETQ. CDR3 coding DNA: TGCGCCAGCAGCTCCCTTTCCGGGACAGGGGCCGAGCAGTACTTC. Amino acid sequence: CASSSLSGTGAEQYF.

The V and J genes are TRBV5-1 and TRBJ1-6, with TRBD1 matching 7 bases. CDR3 length equals 14 residues. The V and J ends lost 4 bases and 7 bases, in that order; junction bases with no gene match: 5. CDR1 SGHRS and CDR2 YFSETQ come from the germline V gene. CDR3 protein: CASSRGQPNSPLHF. Here the CDR3 DNA reads TGCGCCAGCAGCCGGGGACAGCCGAATTCACCCCTCCACTTT.

This clonotype appeared many times. V usage is TRBV27 and J usage is TRBJ2-2, with D tentatively TRBD1 (5 bases). The CDR3 totals 13 residues. Trimming stripped 5 bases from V and 5 bases from J, with 9 bases between. Looked up from germline, CDR1 is MNHEY and CDR2 is SMNVEV (reference sequence). The CDR3, as DNA: TGTGCCAGCAGTACAGGTGGTACCGGGGAGCTGTTTTTT. Translated, it gives CASSTGGTGELFF.

This chain connects TRBV2 to TRBJ2-3; D is tentatively TRBD1 or TRBD2 (5 bases each). The germline CDR1 and CDR2 sequences are SNHLY and FYNNEI. The length of the CDR3 is 12 residues. V lost 7 bases, J lost 10 bases, and 15 bases lay in between. The CDR3 DNA sequence: TGTGCCAGCAAGACCGACCGAGGGGCGCAGTATTTT. This sequence encodes CASKTDRGAQYF.

The chain combines TRBV7-2 with TRBJ2-5; a possible D gene is TRBD1 (5 bases). V was cut by 3 bases and J by 5 bases, with 10 bases left in between. The CDR3 length is 13 residues. Looked up from germline, CDR1 is SGHTA and CDR2 is FQGNSA. The CDR3 sequence is CASSFQGGETQYF. CDR3 DNA sequence: TGTGCCAGCAGCTTCCAGGGTGGGGAGACCCAGTACTTC.

The V call is TRBV27, the J call TRBJ1-5; possibly TRBD1 for D (6 bases). The germline CDR1 and CDR2 sequences are MNHEY and SMNVEV (reference sequence). CDR3 size: 17 residues. V was pared by 7 bases and J by 3 bases, with 22 bases between. CDR3 coding DNA: TGTGCCAGCACCCTTTCGGGGGGGGGCGCGGACAATCAGCCCCAGCATTTT. Its translation is CASTLSGGGADNQPQHF.

This clonotype was counted at least ten times. The chain carries TRBV19 and TRBJ2-3; TRBD2 agrees at 12 bases. The length of the CDR3 is 19 residues. Germline V CDR1 and CDR2: LNHDA, SQIVND (reference sequence). J lost 1 base, V lost 7 bases, and 15 bases had no gene match. CDR3 in amino acids: CASKVVRLAGEGRTDTQYF. The CDR3, as DNA: TGTGCCAGTAAGGTCGTGAGACTAGCGGGAGAAGGGCGCACAGATACGCAGTATTTT.

The J gene is TRBJ2-1, the V gene TRBV29-1; the D gene is possibly TRBD1 (6 bases). V lost 3 bases to trimming and J lost 5 bases, with 14 bases between them. Germline CDR1 reads SQVTM; CDR2 reads ANQGSEA. This CDR3 is 14 amino acids long. The CDR3 is CSVDPPGQNNEQFF. The CDR3 region has the DNA TGCAGCGTTGACCCACCCGGACAGAACAATGAGCAGTTCTTC.

This clonotype was seen a few times. The V call is TRBV29-1, the J call TRBJ1-5; tentatively, D is TRBD1 (5 bases). V was cut by 5 bases and J by 2 bases, with 16 bases left in between. This CDR3 region has 15 residues. Looked up from germline, CDR1 is SQVTM and CDR2 is ANQGSEA. The CDR3 bases are TGCAGCGTTTCGGAGGGGCTGTTGGGCAATCAGCCCCAGCATTTT. Its translation is CSVSEGLLGNQPQHF.

The V and J genes are TRBV25-1 and TRBJ1-6, with D possibly matching TRBD1 (5 bases). In germline, CDR1 is MGHDK, CDR2 SYGVNS. The germline V and J ends were trimmed by 6 bases and 4 bases, with 16 bases remaining between them. CDR3 length: 16 amino acids. CDR3 in amino acids: CASRPQGDLYNSPLHF. The DNA of the CDR3 is TGTGCCAGCAGACCTCAGGGTGACTTATATAATTCACCCCTCCACTTT.

The sample holds many counts of this clonotype. The J gene is TRBJ2-7, the V gene TRBV24-1, with a possible D match to TRBD1 (5 bases). V was pared by 5 bases and J by 3 bases, with 7 bases between. The CDR3 length is 12 residues. Germline CDR1 reads KGHDR; CDR2 reads SFDVKD. CDR3 nucleotide sequence: TGTGCCACCAGTGGCGACAGCTACGAGCAGTACTTC. This codes for CATSGDSYEQYF.

CDR3 protein: CATSSLDGSYYEQYF. The CDR3 bases are TGTGCCACCAGCAGCTTGGACGGATCTTACTACGAGCAGTACTTC. This chain joins TRBV15 and TRBJ2-7; no reliable D call. V dropped 3 bases and J dropped 3 bases, with 15 bases sitting between them. Germline lookup yields CDR1 LNHNV and CDR2 YYDKDF (reference sequence). CDR3 length: 15 amino acids.